The T cell receptor beta chain described here comes from a study of T-cell reconstitution after alpha-beta-depleted transplantation in children. In germline, CDR1 is DFQATT, CDR2 SNEGSKA (reference sequence). V dropped 0 bases and J dropped 5 bases, with 14 bases sitting between them. The CDR3 length is 14 residues. Molecular barcoding with unique molecular identifiers was used for the TCRbeta library. TCRdb fed the PCR reads into MiXCR, producing one record per CDR3 protein. The sample lists approximately 630,000 distinct CDR3 sequences; approximately 14% were seen once. The sample consisted of PBMCs, taken before TCRalphabeta/CD19-depleted stem cell transplant. The TCR was taken from a girl aged 2-10 years with congenital amegakaryocytic thrombocytopenia, due to receive a stem cell transplant. The genes are TRBV20-1 and TRBJ2-7; tentative D call: TRBD1 (5 bases). The CDR3 DNA follows: TGCAGTGCTAGAGAAAATCGCCAGGGCAACGAGCAGTACTTC. Protein sequence: CSARENRQGNEQYF.